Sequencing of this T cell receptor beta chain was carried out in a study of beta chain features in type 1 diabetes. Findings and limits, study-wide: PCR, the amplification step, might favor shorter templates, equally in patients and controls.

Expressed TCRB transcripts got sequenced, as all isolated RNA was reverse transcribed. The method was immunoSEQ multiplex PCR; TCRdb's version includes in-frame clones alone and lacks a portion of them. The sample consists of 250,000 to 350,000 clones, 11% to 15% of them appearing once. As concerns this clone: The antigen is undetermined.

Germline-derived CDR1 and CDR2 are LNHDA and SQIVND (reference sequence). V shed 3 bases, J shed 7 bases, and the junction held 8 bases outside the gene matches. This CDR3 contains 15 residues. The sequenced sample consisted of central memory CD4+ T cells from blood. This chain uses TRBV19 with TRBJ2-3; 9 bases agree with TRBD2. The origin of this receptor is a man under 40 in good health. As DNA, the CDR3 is TGTGCCAGTAGTATCACGGCTAGCGGGAAGAATACGCAGTATTTT. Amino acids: CASSITASGKNTQYF. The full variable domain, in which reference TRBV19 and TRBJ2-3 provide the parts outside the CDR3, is DGGITQSPKYLFRKEGQNVTLSCEQNLNHDAMYWYRQDPGQGLRLIYYSQIVNDFQKGDIAEGYSVSREKKESFPLTVTSAQKNPTAFYLCASSITASGKNTQYFGPGTRLTVL.